This TCR beta chain derives from a study of T cells in Graves' hyperthyroidism and ophthalmopathy. Study-level points and caveats: Ophthalmopathy and stable hyperthyroidism were separated by a 13 V-J model.

There were TCR beta CDR3 regions amplified from RNA transcripts. The HTBI primer set drove a first-round RT-PCR of the TCR CDR3. Using its own MiXCR run on the multiplex PCR reads, TCRdb lists one record per CDR3 protein. The sample includes about 290,000 distinct CDR3 sequences, about 15% of them seen just once. Concerning this clonotype: Its antigen is still unknown.

Clinical Activity Scores of at least 3, NOSPECS grades of at least 4 and durations under 3 months characterized ophthalmopathy patients. Exclusion of a patient resulted from uncontrolled infection, other autoimmune disease, pregnancy or lactation. PBMCs were obtained from approximately 9.2 ml fresh peripheral blood. The CDR3 contains 15 residues. Germline V gives CDR1 SGDLS, CDR2 YYNGEE. Trimming removed 0 bases from V and 0 bases from J, with 10 bases in between. This receptor was identified in a woman aged 55-69 years with Graves' ophthalmopathy. The chain uses TRBV9 and TRBJ2-7, with D possibly TRBD2 on 5 matching bases. The material sequenced was blood. The CDR3 bases are TGTGCCAGCAGCGTAGAAACGGGGAGCTCCTACGAGCAGTACTTC. Its translation: CASSVETGSSYEQYF.